One T cell receptor beta chain is described in this entry. The data are from a study of blood T cell repertoires in COVID-19. Generated by immunoSEQ multiplex PCR, the TCRdb table keeps only in-frame clones and is missing some. This sample has fewer than 300,000 clones, with roughly 85% found just once. Germline V CDR1 and CDR2: SGHRS, YFSETQ. This CDR3 has 15 residues. V lost 0 bases and J 0 bases, leaving 8 bases between the germline ends. Sequencing was carried out using peripheral blood. The clonotype originates from a woman aged 18-30 years with acute or convalescent COVID-19. The chain has TRBV5-1 and TRBJ2-3; D is undetermined. CDR3 coding DNA: TGCGCCAGCAGCTTGGCTTCACTAAGCACAGATACGCAGTATTTT. It specifies CASSLASLSTDTQYF.